These T cell receptor beta chains were read from a single sample in a study of blood T cell repertoires in COVID-19. Assay used: immunoSEQ multiplex PCR; TCRdb lists only in-frame clones, some missing. The table records some 65,000 clones, approximately 86% of them present only once. Material: peripheral blood. Every receptor here comes from a man aged 35 to 55 with COVID-19, enrolled during active disease. CDR3s include the opening cysteine and the closing phenylalanine or tryptophan. Fields, in order: clone size, J gene, D gene, V gene, CDR3 protein, CDR3 DNA. D genes are given only for firm matches. Rows give clone size only sometimes, using once, few, many, or a class for an expanded clone.

NA TRBJ1-2 NA TRBV7-2 CASSLPFKAGGYTF TGTGCCAGCAGCTTACCTTTTAAGGCCGGGGGCTACACCTTC
NA TRBJ2-1 TRBD2 TRBV6-7 CASTFRLAGGPNEQFF TGTGCCAGCACCTTTAGGTTGGCGGGGGGTCCTAATGAGCAGTTCTTC
once TRBJ2-3 NA TRBV10-3 CAISGLGLDTQYF TGTGCCATCAGTGGCCTGGGGCTTGATACGCAGTATTTT
NA TRBJ2-5 NA TRBV4-2 CASRGDSDSSGTQYF TGTGCCAGCAGAGGGGATAGTGACTCCTCCGGGACCCAGTACTTC
NA TRBJ2-3 TRBD2 TRBV4-2 CASSQELAGGTDTQYF TGTGCCAGCAGCCAAGAACTAGCGGGGGGAACAGATACGCAGTATTTT
NA TRBJ1-5 TRBD1 TRBV4-1 CASSQEGTANQPQHF TGCGCCAGCAGCCAAGAAGGGACAGCTAATCAGCCCCAGCATTTT
NA TRBJ1-5 NA TRBV10-3 CAIGTLQPQHF TGTGCCATCGGGACACTTCAGCCCCAGCATTTT
NA TRBJ2-7 NA TRBV19 CASTKSGDLYEQYF TGTGCCAGTACCAAATCAGGGGACCTCTACGAGCAGTACTTC
NA TRBJ2-5 NA TRBV7-6 CASSLGFGGALRETQYF TGTGCCAGCAGCTTAGGGTTTGGGGGGGCTCTACGAGAGACCCAGTACTTC
NA TRBJ1-5 TRBD1 TRBV2 CASKGTGGQQPQHF TGTGCCAGCAAGGGGACAGGGGGTCAGCAGCCCCAGCATTTT
NA TRBJ2-7 TRBD1 TRBV30 CAWRGQASVYEQYF TGTGCCTGGAGGGGACAGGCCTCCGTCTACGAGCAGTACTTC
NA TRBJ1-4 NA TRBV7-8 CASSMSANNEKLFF TGTGCCAGCAGCATGAGCGCTAATAATGAAAAACTGTTTTTT
NA TRBJ1-2 NA TRBV6-5 CASSPMERRGYGYTF TGTGCCAGCAGCCCCATGGAGAGACGCGGCTATGGCTACACCTTC
NA TRBJ2-6 NA TRBV4-1 CASSQRDAGGSGANVLTF TGCGCCAGCAGCCAAAGGGACGCCGGGGGTTCTGGGGCCAACGTCCTGACTTTC
NA TRBJ1-2 TRBD1 TRBV29-1 CSVEPGTGANYGYTF TGCAGCGTTGAGCCCGGGACAGGGGCGAACTATGGCTACACCTTC
NA TRBJ1-6 NA TRBV5-6 CASSVRRDMRNSPLHF TGTGCCAGCAGTGTACGCCGGGACATGAGGAATTCACCCCTCCACTTT
NA TRBJ2-5 TRBD2 TRBV5-1 CASSSGGQETQYF TGCGCCAGCAGCTCGGGGGGGCAAGAGACCCAGTACTTC
once TRBJ2-3 TRBD1 TRBV7-9 CASSLNTGGVTQYF TGTGCCAGCAGCTTAAACACAGGGGGAGTTACGCAGTATTTT
few TRBJ1-6 NA TRBV9 CASSVDRQNSPLHF TGTGCCAGCAGCGTTGACAGGCAAAATTCACCCCTCCACTTT
NA TRBJ1-6 TRBD1 TRBV7-9 CASSLGTGGESPLHF TGTGCCAGCAGCTTAGGGACAGGGGGCGAGTCACCCCTCCACTTT
NA TRBJ2-2 TRBD1 TRBV5-1 CASRPAGDSDTGELFF TGCGCCAGCAGACCGGCCGGGGACAGTGACACCGGGGAGCTGTTTTTT
NA TRBJ1-6 NA TRBV4-1 CASSPTYGGTSSPLHF TGCGCCAGCAGCCCCACCTACGGGGGAACAAGTTCACCCCTCCACTTT
NA TRBJ2-2 NA TRBV12-3/TRBV12-4 CASRLRDTGELFF TGTGCCAGCAGGTTGCGGGACACCGGGGAGCTGTTTTTT
NA TRBJ1-6 NA TRBV10-1 CASSESGRESPLHF TGCGCCAGCAGTGAGTCGGGCAGGGAATCACCCCTCCACTTT
NA TRBJ1-3 NA TRBV5-8 CASSLDPRGNTIYF TGTGCCAGCAGCTTGGATCCGCGAGGAAACACCATATATTTT
once TRBJ1-6 TRBD1 TRBV6-5 CASTRQGGSPLHF TGTGCCAGCACCAGACAGGGAGGTTCACCCCTCCACTTT
once TRBJ2-2 TRBD2 TRBV30 CAWSSGGANTGELFF TGTGCCTGGTCGAGCGGGGGCGCGAACACCGGGGAGCTGTTTTTT
NA TRBJ1-5 TRBD1 TRBV4-1 CASSQDTGGWQPQHF TGCGCCAGCAGCCAGGATACAGGGGGCTGGCAGCCCCAGCATTTT
NA TRBJ2-2 NA TRBV2 CASRGQEYTGELFF TGTGCCAGCAGGGGCCAGGAATACACCGGGGAGCTGTTTTTT
few TRBJ1-5 NA TRBV3-1/TRBV3-2 CASSQNLAGNQPQHF TGTGCCAGCAGCCAGAACCTGGCTGGCAATCAGCCCCAGCATTTT
NA TRBJ1-6 TRBD1 TRBV15 CATSRDLSRQGGNSPLHF TGTGCCACCAGCAGAGATCTGTCCCGACAGGGCGGGAATTCACCCCTCCACTTT
NA TRBJ1-4 TRBD1 TRBV28 CASSSEGQGHEKLFF TGTGCCAGCAGTTCAGAGGGACAGGGTCATGAAAAACTGTTTTTT